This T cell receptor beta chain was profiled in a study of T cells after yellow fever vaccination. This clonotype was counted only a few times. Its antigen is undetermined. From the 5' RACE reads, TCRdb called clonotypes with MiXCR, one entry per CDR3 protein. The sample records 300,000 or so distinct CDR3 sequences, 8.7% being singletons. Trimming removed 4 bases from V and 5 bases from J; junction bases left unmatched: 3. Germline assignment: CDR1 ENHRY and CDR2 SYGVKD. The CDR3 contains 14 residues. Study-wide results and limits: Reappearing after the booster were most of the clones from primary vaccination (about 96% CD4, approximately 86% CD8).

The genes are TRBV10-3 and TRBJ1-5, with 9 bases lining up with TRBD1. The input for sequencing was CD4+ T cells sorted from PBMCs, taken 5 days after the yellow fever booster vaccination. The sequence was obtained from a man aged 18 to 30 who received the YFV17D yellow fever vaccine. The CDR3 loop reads CAISGTGVDQPQHF. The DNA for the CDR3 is TGTGCCATCAGTGGGACAGGGGTAGATCAGCCCCAGCATTTT.